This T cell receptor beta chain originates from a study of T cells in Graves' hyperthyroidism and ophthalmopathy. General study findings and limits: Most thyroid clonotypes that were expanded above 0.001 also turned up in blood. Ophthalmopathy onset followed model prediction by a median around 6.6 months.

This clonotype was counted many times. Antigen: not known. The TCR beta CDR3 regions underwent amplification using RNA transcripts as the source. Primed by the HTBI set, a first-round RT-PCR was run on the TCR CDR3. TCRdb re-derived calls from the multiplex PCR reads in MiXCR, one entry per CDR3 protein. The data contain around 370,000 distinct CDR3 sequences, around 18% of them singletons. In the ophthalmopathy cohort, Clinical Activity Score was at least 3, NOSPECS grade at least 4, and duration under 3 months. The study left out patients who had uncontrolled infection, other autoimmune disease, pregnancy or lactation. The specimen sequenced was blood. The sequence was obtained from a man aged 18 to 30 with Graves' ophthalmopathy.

CDR3: CASSERQGFFRPQHF. DNA for the CDR3: TGTGCCAGCAGTGAGCGACAGGGTTTTTTCCGGCCCCAGCATTTT. This chain links TRBV2 with TRBJ1-5; TRBD1 matches 7 bases. Trimming cost V 3 bases and J 9 bases; bases outside gene matches: 11. CDR3 length equals 15 residues. Germline V lookup: CDR1 SNHLY, CDR2 FYNNEI.